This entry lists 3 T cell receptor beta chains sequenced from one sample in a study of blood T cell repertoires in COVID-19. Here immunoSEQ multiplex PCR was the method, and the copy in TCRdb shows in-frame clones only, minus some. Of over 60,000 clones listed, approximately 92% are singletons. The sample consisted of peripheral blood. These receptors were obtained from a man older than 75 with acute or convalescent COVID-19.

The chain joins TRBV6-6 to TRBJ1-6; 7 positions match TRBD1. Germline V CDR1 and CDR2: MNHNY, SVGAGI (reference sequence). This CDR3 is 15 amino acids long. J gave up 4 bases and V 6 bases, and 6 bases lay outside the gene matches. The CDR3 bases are TGTGCCAGCAGCCCGGACAGGTTGTATAATTCACCCCTCCACTTT. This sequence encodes CASSPDRLYNSPLHF.

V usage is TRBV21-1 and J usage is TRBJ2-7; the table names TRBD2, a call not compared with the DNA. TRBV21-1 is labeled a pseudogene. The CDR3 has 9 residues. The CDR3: CASSTSVSF. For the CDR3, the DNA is TGTGCCAGCAGCACGAGTGTATCGTTC.

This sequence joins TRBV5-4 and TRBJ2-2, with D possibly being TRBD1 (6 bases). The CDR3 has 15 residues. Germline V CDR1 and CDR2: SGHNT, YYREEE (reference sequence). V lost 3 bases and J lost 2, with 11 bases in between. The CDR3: CASSSGQYNTGELFF. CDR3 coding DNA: TGTGCCAGCAGCTCCGGACAGTACAACACCGGGGAGCTGTTTTTT. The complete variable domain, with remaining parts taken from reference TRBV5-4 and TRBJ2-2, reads ETGVTQSPTHLIKTRGQQVTLRCSSQSGHNTVSWYQQALGQGPQFIFQYYREEENGRGNFPPRFSGLQFPNYSSELNVNALELDDSALYLCASSSGQYNTGELFFGEGSRLTVL.